Each of the 23 T cell receptor beta chains below was sequenced from the same sample in a study of blood T cell repertoires in COVID-19 (dated by TCRdb to the early 2020s). Receptor libraries were prepared by the immunoSEQ multiplex PCR assay. TCRdb carries this immuneACCESS record with in-frame sequences only. Its versions omit some clonotypes, under half of them owing to an unresolved V gene in the studies checked, with the rest unexplained. In this sample the table shows about 160,000 clones, about 81% of which occur a single time. The top ten hold about a tenth of the sample. Sequencing used peripheral blood. These receptors were taken from a human donor in a cohort sampled during active COVID-19.

The V gene is TRBV6-5, the J gene TRBJ1-5, with D perhaps matching TRBD1 (6 bases). Germline V gene sequence: CDR1 MNHEY, CDR2 SVGAGI. The CDR3 is 15 residues long. The V end lost 0 bases, the J end lost 1 base, and 7 bases lay between the germline ends. The CDR3 reads CASSYSGQSNQPQHF. In nucleotides, the CDR3 is TGTGCCAGCAGTTACTCTGGACAGAGCAATCAGCCCCAGCATTTT.

The chain joins TRBV27 to TRBJ1-4; 7 bases map to TRBD1. Trimming took 5 bases from V and 8 from J; bases not matched to a gene: 8. In germline, CDR1 is MNHEY, CDR2 SMNVEV (reference sequence). CDR3 size: 14 residues. The CDR3 region is CASSLRTGGEKLFF. DNA of the CDR3: TGTGCCAGCAGTCTACGGACAGGAGGGGAAAAACTGTTTTTT.

The chain combines TRBV2 with TRBJ2-3; D may be TRBD1 (6 bases). The CDR3 is 16 amino acids. V lost 4 bases and J lost 4, with 18 bases in between. CDR1 is SNHLY, CDR2 FYNNEI, per germline. The DNA of the CDR3 is TGTGCCAGCAGTGTTACAGGGTCTCAACGCTCAGATACGCAGTATTTT. Protein sequence: CASSVTGSQRSDTQYF.

J is TRBJ2-3 and V is TRBV18; TRBD1 is a possible D gene (6 bases). The V and J ends lost 0 bases and 5 bases respectively, with 27 bases between them. CDR3 size: 20 residues. In germline, CDR1 is KGHSH, CDR2 LQKENI. The chain's CDR3 is CASSPPLGRRDTERGDTQYF. In nucleotides, the CDR3 is TGTGCCAGCTCACCACCGTTGGGCCGCCGGGACACGGAACGAGGAGATACGCAGTATTTT.

The chain joins TRBV7-9 to TRBJ2-2; 7 bases agree with TRBD1. CDR3 length: 16 residues. Germline lookup yields CDR1 SEHNR and CDR2 FQNEAQ (reference sequence). V dropped 5 bases and J dropped 3; count of bases not matched to a gene: 9. The DNA of the CDR3 is TGTGCCAGCAGCGATTATAAGGGGGCGCACACCGGGGAGCTGTTTTTT. Encoded protein: CASSDYKGAHTGELFF.

This sequence joins TRBV20-1 and TRBJ2-3; no reliable D call. The CDR3 runs 10 residues. V dropped 3 bases and J dropped 7 bases, with 5 bases sitting between them. Germline lookup yields CDR1 DFQATT and CDR2 SNEGSKA (reference sequence). As DNA, the CDR3 is TGCAGTGCTAGCCTAAATACGCAGTATTTT. It is translated as CSASLNTQYF.

The chain links TRBV6-5 to TRBJ2-1; 9 bases align to TRBD1. The germline CDR1 and CDR2 sequences are MNHEY and SVGAGI. V dropped 6 bases and J dropped 9; count of bases not matched to a gene: 6. The length of the CDR3 is 13 residues. CDR3 DNA: TGTGCCAGCAGCCCCGGGACAGGGAGTGAGCAGTTCTTC. Its translation is CASSPGTGSEQFF.

The rearrangement uses TRBV3-1 (or the pseudogene TRBV3-2) and TRBJ2-5, with TRBD2 identical over 8 bases. Germline V gives CDR1 LGHDT, CDR2 YNNKEL (reference sequence). The CDR3 is 18 amino acids. V dropped 3 bases and J dropped 1; count of bases not matched to a gene: 13. In DNA, the CDR3 is TGTGCCAGCAGCCAGAGGGGTTTCGGCGGGAGGAGCCAAGAGACCCAGTACTTC. As protein: CASSQRGFGGRSQETQYF.

This clone has only one observation. V and J are TRBV6-8 and TRBJ1-1; perhaps TRBD1 as D (6 bases). The CDR3 has 11 amino acids. Between the trimmed V and J ends, which lost 9 bases and 3 bases, there was a span of 8 bases. The V gene's germline CDR1 is MNHGY and CDR2 SAAAGT. The CDR3 bases are TGTGCCAGTCCAGGGGACACTGAAGCTTTCTTT. It codes for CASPGDTEAFF.

The chain has TRBV25-1 and TRBJ1-5; 9 bases map to TRBD1. The CDR3 extends over 15 amino acids. Germline loops: CDR1 MGHDK, CDR2 SYGVNS. Trimming removed 6 bases from V and 6 bases from J; junction bases left unmatched: 9. The CDR3 nucleotides read TGTGCCAGCAGCACCGGGACAGGGTCTAGTCAGCCCCAGCATTTT. Translating gives CASSTGTGSSQPQHF.

The chain couples TRBV2 to TRBJ2-7; D is perhaps TRBD1 (6 bases). Per germline, CDR1 SNHLY and CDR2 FYNNEI. The ends were cut back, 5 bases at V and 3 bases at J, with 11 bases in the middle. The CDR3 covers 13 residues. The CDR3 bases are TGTGCCAGCAGTTCGGACAGCCTCTACGAGCAGTACTTC. Translated: CASSSDSLYEQYF. The full variable domain, with the rest looked up from reference TRBV2 and TRBJ2-7, is EPEVTQTPSHQVTQMGQEVILRCVPISNHLYFYWYRQILGQKVEFLVSFYNNEISEKSEIFDDQFSVERPDGSNFTLKIRSTKLEDSAMYFCASSSDSLYEQYFGPGTRLTVT.

The rearrangement uses TRBV6-4 and TRBJ1-2, with 8 positions matching TRBD1. The CDR3 covers 14 residues. Germline V gene lookup returns CDR1 MRHNA and CDR2 SNTAGT. V was pared by 8 bases and J by 7 bases, with 12 bases of the junction left unmatched. DNA of the CDR3: TGTGCCAGCGACAACAGGACAGGGCTCCGTGGCTACACCTTC. It is translated as CASDNRTGLRGYTF.

The rearrangement joins TRBV9 to TRBJ2-6, with D tentatively TRBD2 (5 bases). CDR3 length: 20 residues. V was shortened by 3 bases and J by 1 base, with 23 bases between the two germline ends. Germline values: CDR1 SGDLS, CDR2 YYNGEE. The CDR3 coding sequence is TGTGCCAGCAGCGCCACCGGTTATCGGGATACGGGTTCTGGGGCCAACGTCCTGACTTTC. This codes for CASSATGYRDTGSGANVLTF.

The rearrangement links TRBV12-5 to TRBJ2-6; 9 bases align to TRBD1. This CDR3 contains 21 residues. The V and J ends lost 0 bases and 0 bases, in that order; junction bases with no gene match: 12. Looked up from germline, CDR1 is LGHNT and CDR2 is FRNRAP. The CDR3 region has the DNA TGTGCTAGTGGTTTGGTAGGGGGTTTCGGGACAGGGAGCTCTGGGGCCAACGTCCTGACTTTC. Translation gives CASGLVGGFGTGSSGANVLTF.

The J gene is TRBJ1-1, the V gene TRBV7-2; D is unresolved. The CDR3 has 13 amino acids. The germline V gene encodes CDR1 SGHTA and CDR2 FQGNSA. V lost 2 bases and J lost 4, with 8 bases in between. In DNA, the CDR3 is TGTGCCAGCAGCTTAATAGGAGTCACTGAAGCTTTCTTT. Its translation: CASSLIGVTEAFF.

CDR3 loop: CASSPSGLAGPTTYEQYF. CDR3 in DNA: TGTGCCAGCAGCCCTTCGGGACTAGCGGGACCCACTACCTACGAGCAGTACTTC. This rearrangement joins TRBV3-1 (or the pseudogene TRBV3-2) to TRBJ2-7; 13 bases agree with TRBD2. In germline, CDR1 is LGHDT, CDR2 YNNKEL (reference sequence). The CDR3 length is 18 residues. J was trimmed by 2 bases and V by 4 bases; bases with no gene match: 11.

The CDR3 spells CASGAAGQANYGYTF. DNA of the CDR3: TGTGCCAGCGGGGCCGCGGGACAGGCTAACTATGGCTACACCTTC. The chain has TRBV28 and TRBJ1-2; TRBD1 matches 8 bases. The CDR3 is made up of 15 amino acids. CDR1 and CDR2 (germline): MDHEN, SYDVKM. J was trimmed by 0 bases and V by 8 bases; bases with no gene match: 8.

In the case of this clone: Other DNA sequences in the sample encode the same CDR3. The gene calls are TRBV30 and TRBJ1-1; D not resolved. Trimming left V 3 bases short and J 2 bases short, with 7 bases between. CDR3 length equals 12 residues. CDR1 is GTSNPN, CDR2 SVGIG, per germline (reference sequence). CDR3 in DNA: TGTGCCTGGAGGGCCCCAAACACTGAAGCTTTCTTT. Amino acid sequence: CAWRAPNTEAFF.

This chain uses TRBV6-5 with TRBJ1-5; 9 nucleotides match TRBD1. Unmatched junction bases numbered 9, after V lost 6 bases and J lost 6 bases. The CDR3 spans 15 residues. Germline V CDR1 and CDR2: MNHEY, SVGAGI. The CDR3 bases are TGTGCCAGCAGCGAGTCCCGGGACAGGGTTCAGCCCCAGCATTTT. Amino acid sequence: CASSESRDRVQPQHF.

This chain uses TRBV20-1 with TRBJ2-1, with 8 bases fitting TRBD2. The V gene's germline CDR1 is DFQATT and CDR2 SNEGSKA (reference sequence). The CDR3 contains 11 residues. J was trimmed by 7 bases and V by 7 bases; bases with no gene match: 3. CDR3 sequence reads: CSVGGGNEQFF. The CDR3, as DNA: TGCAGTGTTGGCGGGGGGAATGAGCAGTTCTTC.

The CDR3 reads CASSQWAGGTEAFF. The CDR3 nucleotides are TGTGCCAGCAGCCAGTGGGCGGGGGGCACTGAAGCTTTCTTT. The chain joins TRBV14 to TRBJ1-1; tentatively, D is TRBD1 (5 bases). V was pared by 3 bases and J by 4 bases, with 12 bases between. The germline gives CDR1 SGHDN, CDR2 FVKESK. The CDR3 is 14 amino acids.

V usage is TRBV19 and J usage is TRBJ1-5; the D is unclear. V lost 4 bases, J lost 0 bases, and 10 bases lay in between. Germline loops: CDR1 LNHDA, CDR2 SQIVND (reference sequence). This CDR3 is 15 amino acids long. CDR3 nucleotides: TGTGCCAGTAGTAACGGGAGACTTAGCAATCAGCCCCAGCATTTT. This codes for CASSNGRLSNQPQHF.

The chain joins TRBV2 to TRBJ2-7; TRBD1 agrees at 12 bases. J lost 2 bases, V lost 7 bases, and 6 bases had no gene match. The CDR3 loop spans 15 amino acids. Germline V lookup: CDR1 SNHLY, CDR2 FYNNEI. CDR3 DNA: TGTGCCAGCAACCTCGGGACAGGGGGCCCCTACGAGCAGTACTTC. Amino acid sequence: CASNLGTGGPYEQYF.